This T cell receptor (beta chain) comes out of a study of T cell responses to AZD1222 COVID-19 vaccine. Trimming cost V 1 base and J 8 bases, with 15 bases left between them. CDR1 is SGDLS, CDR2 YYNGEE, per germline. The length of the CDR3 is 14 residues. Clones were sequenced by immunoSEQ multiplex PCR, and TCRdb holds only the in-frame ones, with some missing. The repertoire includes around 83,000 clones, 90% of them detected once, and 5.4% sits in the top ten. The TCR comes from an adult who received the AZD1222 COVID-19 vaccine. Here the sequenced sample was peripheral blood, taken 28 days after the second AZD1222 dose. The rearrangement uses TRBV9 and TRBJ1-2; D is possibly TRBD1 (5 bases). CDR3 sequence: CASSVYSGSRGYTF. The CDR3 nucleotides read TGTGCCAGCAGCGTATACTCAGGGTCGAGAGGCTACACCTTC.